These 6 T cell receptor beta chains were sequenced from one sample in a study of tumor and adjacent non-tumor tissue in lung cancer (dated by TCRdb to 2016 to 2018). RNA was isolated from bulk, unsorted tissue, and RNA quality was assessed with a NanoDrop ND-1000 and an Agilent 2100. The library relied on multiplex PCR. The instrument was an Illumina HiSeq 2500. TCRbeta libraries were built by three rounds of nested PCR using primers (Table S4), following protocols modified from ARM-PCR. Using fastp trimming at Q25 and MiXCR clonotype assembly, TCRdb reanalyzed the public sequencing data and kept in-frame beta chains. Rows matching on CDR3 protein sequence are summarized as one entry with the most common DNA and genes. This sample gives 65,000 to 80,000 distinct CDR3 sequences in total; 60% to 75% of them show up just once. Over 25% of the sample comes from the top ten. Sequencing was performed on lung tumor tissue. The receptors come from a man aged 60-69 years with non-small cell lung cancer.

This clonotype has only one observation. The V gene is TRBV6-1, the J gene TRBJ2-3; D is perhaps TRBD2 (6 bases). The CDR3 length is 14 residues. CDR1 and CDR2 from the germline V gene are MNHNS and SASEGT. V was cut by 3 bases and J by 6 bases, with 13 bases left in between. The chain's CDR3 is CASSEAEGRDTQYF. The CDR3 bases are TGTGCCAGCAGTGAGGCGGAAGGGAGGGATACGCAGTATTTT.

This clonotype was seen once. This sequence joins TRBV6-6 and TRBJ2-2; maybe TRBD1 (6 bases). Germline loops: CDR1 MNHNY, CDR2 SVGAGI (reference sequence). With 0 bases removed from V and 3 bases from J, the gap between germline ends came to 11 bases. This CDR3 spans 16 amino acids. The CDR3 here is CASSYSGQIYTGELFF. The CDR3, as DNA: TGTGCCAGCAGTTACTCGGGACAAATATACACCGGGGAGCTGTTTTTT.

V usage is TRBV20-1 and J usage is TRBJ2-7, with a weak D call TRBD1 (5 bases). Germline-derived CDR1 and CDR2 are DFQATT and SNEGSKA (reference sequence). This CDR3 is 14 amino acids long. V lost 0 bases and J 13 bases, leaving 22 bases between the germline ends. CDR3 loop: CSARDQGFTYEHYF. CDR3 bases: TGCAGTGCTAGAGATCAGGGCTTTACCTACGAACACTACTTC.

As concerns this clonotype: One base away lies a much larger clone, so this may be a sequencing read error. The genes are TRBV2 and TRBJ2-2; a possible D gene is TRBD1 (5 bases). The CDR3 runs to 11 residues. Per germline, CDR1 SNHLY and CDR2 FYNNEI. This chain's CDR3 is CASEKEGDLFF. The CDR3 coding sequence is TGTGCCAGCGAAAAGGAAGGGGATCTGTTTTTT.

To note about this clonotype: One end of the junction fails to match germline, which may point to a read error. This chain connects TRBV7-9 to TRBJ2-1, with 8 bases identical to TRBD2. The CDR3 extends over 16 amino acids. CDR1 is SEHNR, CDR2 FQNEAQ, per germline (reference sequence). CDR3 DNA sequence: TGTGCCGGCAGCTTAGATACGGGAGGGCCTGTTAATGAGCAATTCTTC. This translates into CAGSLDTGGPVNEQFF.

A remark on this clonotype: Compared with germline, one end of the junction differs, possibly owing to a read error. The chain recombines TRBV20-1 with TRBJ2-6; D might be TRBD1 or TRBD2, each matching 5 bases. Germline CDR1 reads DFQATT; CDR2 reads SNEGSKA (reference sequence). The CDR3 is 15 amino acids. The CDR3 here is CSARGCHSGTNVLTF. CDR3 bases: TGCAGTGCCAGAGGATGTCACTCTGGGACCAACGTCCTTACTTTC.